The 23 T cell receptor beta chains in this list originate from one sample, sequenced in a study of human T cells and chemical hapten exposure. Time point reported: patch test 1, 2 weeks after DPC sensitization. Documented treatment: therapeutic diphenylcyclopropenone sensitization with weekly scalp DPC. TCRdb analysed the RACE reads with MiXCR anew, one entry per CDR3 protein. The sample includes under 130,000 distinct CDR3 sequences, approximately 10% of them seen just once. The specimen comprised whole blood, sampled in connection with sensitization to the hapten diphenylcyclopropenone (DPC). Receptor source: a middle-aged woman with alopecia areata. Some clones in this sample may be carry-over from other donors' samples.

This clonotype was recorded many times. The chain combines TRBV11-2 with TRBJ2-3; 8 bases agree with TRBD2. V shed 0 bases and J 6 bases; nucleotides not matched to a gene: 11. The CDR3 covers 17 residues. CDR1 is SGHAT, CDR2 FQNNGV, per germline. The DNA of the CDR3 is TGTGCCAGCAGCTTAGATACTCCGGGAGGGCTCTTGGATACGCAGTATTTT. Its translation: CASSLDTPGGLLDTQYF. Full variable domain (rest looked up from reference TRBV11-2 and TRBJ2-3): EAGVAQSPRYKIIEKRQSVAFWCNPISGHATLYWYQQILGQGPKLLIQFQNNGVVDDSQLPKDRFSAERLKGVDSTLKIQPAKLEDSAVYLCASSLDTPGGLLDTQYFGPGTRLTVL.

Here the CDR3 reads CASSQDRPGGSLRNTEAFF. The CDR3 nucleotides read TGTGCCAGCAGCCAAGATCGTCCGGGGGGCTCGTTAAGGAACACTGAAGCTTTCTTT. This chain links TRBV3-1 with TRBJ1-1, with a weak D call TRBD1 (6 bases). V lost 0 bases and J 1 base, leaving 21 bases between the germline ends. Germline assignment: CDR1 LGHDT and CDR2 YNNKEL (reference sequence). The CDR3 has 19 residues.

The J gene is TRBJ1-6, the V gene TRBV20-1; D call uncertain. Trimming pared 3 bases from V and 0 bases from J, leaving 12 bases between. The CDR3 totals 16 residues. CDR1 is DFQATT and CDR2 is SNEGSKA in the germline V gene (reference sequence). The CDR3 here is CSASSSRSSYNSPLHF. CDR3 DNA sequence: TGCAGTGCTAGTAGCAGCCGGAGCTCCTATAATTCACCCCTCCACTTT.

CDR3 region: CASIAAGPNTGELFF. The CDR3 DNA is TGTGCCAGCATCGCAGCGGGGCCGAACACCGGGGAGCTGTTTTTT. This chain links TRBV5-4 with TRBJ2-2; 7 nucleotides align to TRBD2. The CDR3 has 15 amino acids. Germline lookup yields CDR1 SGHNT and CDR2 YYREEE (reference sequence). The junction had 5 bases not matched to a gene; V was cut back by 6 bases and J by 0 bases.

This clonotype was picked up many times. The rearrangement uses TRBV29-1 and TRBJ1-2; 9 nucleotides agree with TRBD1. CDR1 and CDR2 (germline): SQVTM, ANQGSEA. Unmatched junction bases numbered 8, after V lost 6 bases and J lost 6 bases. The CDR3 loop spans 13 amino acids. CDR3 region: CSVTDRGWNGYTF. The DNA for the CDR3 is TGCAGCGTGACGGACAGGGGATGGAATGGCTACACCTTC.

This clonotype was found many times. The chain joins TRBV5-4 to TRBJ2-1, with D possibly being TRBD1 (6 bases). This CDR3 is built from 17 residues. CDR1 is SGHNT and CDR2 is YYREEE in the germline V gene (reference sequence). Trimming left V 4 bases short and J 2 bases short, with 19 bases between. CDR3 coding DNA: TGTGCCAGCAGCCCCGGTGGGACACGGGTGACCTACAATGAGCAGTTCTTC. Amino acid sequence: CASSPGGTRVTYNEQFF.

This clonotype was counted between two and nine times. The chain uses TRBV7-8 and TRBJ2-3; 13 bases match TRBD2. V lost 0 bases, J lost 4 bases, and 1 base stayed unmatched. This CDR3 has 16 residues. Germline V CDR1 and CDR2: SGHVS, FQNEAQ. In DNA form, the CDR3 reads TGTGCCAGCAGCTTAGCGGGACTAGCGGGATCAGATACGCAGTATTTT. This encodes CASSLAGLAGSDTQYF.

This clonotype turned up a few times. The chain links TRBV6-2 or TRBV6-3 to TRBJ1-1, with TRBD1 matching 8 bases. V lost 5 bases and J lost 4; bases outside the gene matches: 6. This CDR3 has 14 residues. Germline lookup yields CDR1 MNHEY and CDR2 SVGEGT. The CDR3 loop reads CASSLSGQGTEAFF. The CDR3 nucleotides read TGTGCCAGCAGTCTTTCCGGACAGGGCACTGAAGCTTTCTTT.

The chain has TRBV11-2 and TRBJ1-1, with TRBD1 as a possible D gene (5 bases). Germline CDR1 is SGHAT and CDR2 is FQNNGV. The CDR3 consists of 16 residues. V lost 1 base and J lost 6, with 18 bases in between. The CDR3 DNA reads as TGTGCCAGCAGCTTAGGGCAGGGAAGGTTTCGGGCTGAAGCTTTCTTT. It codes for CASSLGQGRFRAEAFF.

This clonotype was observed a handful of times. The J gene is TRBJ1-1, the V gene TRBV7-9; 7 bases map to TRBD1. J gave up 1 base and V 1 base, and 15 bases lay outside the gene matches. The germline CDR1 and CDR2 sequences are SEHNR and FQNEAQ (reference sequence). The CDR3 totals 19 residues. The CDR3 here is CASSLVFGGGGGANTEAFF. The CDR3 nucleotides are TGTGCCAGCAGCTTAGTATTCGGAGGGGGCGGCGGAGCGAACACTGAAGCTTTCTTT.

The CDR3 sequence is CATSRDLTGDSEAFF. For the CDR3, the DNA is TGTGCCACCAGCAGAGATCTCACGGGGGACTCTGAAGCTTTCTTT. The rearrangement uses TRBV15 and TRBJ1-1; D possibly corresponds to TRBD1 (5 bases). This CDR3 has 15 residues. Germline V CDR1 and CDR2: LNHNV, YYDKDF (reference sequence). The V gene lost 0 bases and the J gene lost 6 bases, with 14 bases spanning the gap.

Only a few counts were recorded for this clonotype. This rearrangement joins TRBV28 to TRBJ2-7; 7 nucleotides match TRBD1. This CDR3 is 13 amino acids long. The germline CDR1 and CDR2 sequences are MDHEN and SYDVKM. Trimming cost V 6 bases and J 2 bases; bases outside gene matches: 4. CDR3 coding DNA: TGTGCCAGCAGACGGGGACAGACCTACGAGCAGTACTTC. Its translation is CASRRGQTYEQYF.

V is TRBV7-2 and J is TRBJ2-7, with TRBD1 identical over 7 bases. The junction had 15 bases not matched to a gene; V was cut back by 4 bases and J by 6 bases. Germline CDR1 SGHTA, CDR2 FQGNSA. The CDR3 is made up of 16 amino acids. CDR3 residues: CASSSTQGIRLFEQYF. CDR3 in DNA: TGTGCCAGCAGCTCTACACAGGGGATCAGGTTATTCGAGCAGTACTTC.

The chain joins TRBV12-3 or TRBV12-4 to TRBJ1-6, with D tentatively TRBD1 (5 bases). Trimming removed 6 bases at V and 5 bases at J, with 11 bases between. CDR3 size: 14 residues. In nucleotides, the CDR3 is TGTGCCAGCAGCCTCGGGACCCATAATTCACCCCTCCACTTT. This gives the protein CASSLGTHNSPLHF.

This clonotype was counted a few times. The J gene is TRBJ2-7, the V gene TRBV19; D unresolved. The ends were cut back, 5 bases at V and 5 bases at J, with 13 bases in the middle. The germline gives CDR1 LNHDA, CDR2 SQIVND (reference sequence). The CDR3 runs 13 residues. The CDR3 sequence: CASSDSRGHEQYF. CDR3 DNA sequence: TGTGCCAGTAGTGACTCAAGAGGCCACGAGCAGTACTTC.

There are a few counts of this clonotype. The chain employs TRBV28 and TRBJ2-7; D not resolved. Trimming shortened V by 1 base and J by 7 bases, and 8 bases separated the two germline ends. Germline V gene lookup returns CDR1 MDHEN and CDR2 SYDVKM. This CDR3 spans 12 amino acids. DNA for the CDR3: TGTGCCAGCAGTTTATACGGCTGGGAGCAGTACTTC. It yields the protein CASSLYGWEQYF. Based on the CDR3 plus reference TRBV28 and TRBJ2-7, the full variable domain is DVKVTQSSRYLVKRTGEKVFLECVQDMDHENMFWYRQDPGLGLRLIYFSYDVKMKEKGDIPEGYSVSREKKERFSLILESASTNQTSMYLCASSLYGWEQYFGPGTRLTVT.

In regard to this clonotype: A much larger clonotype is one base distant, so this may be a read error. This chain uses TRBV20-1 with TRBJ2-3; D is uncertain. This CDR3 is built from 15 residues. CDR1 DFQATT and CDR2 SNEGSKA come from the germline V gene (reference sequence). V lost 7 bases, J lost 2 bases, and 19 bases lay in between. The chain's CDR3 is CSGTARSFLTDTQYF. CDR3 nucleotides: TGCAGTGGAACGGCCAGGAGTTTCCTCACAGATACGCAGTATTTT.

This clonotype was picked up a small number of times. The V and J genes are TRBV28 and TRBJ1-3, with 8 bases lining up with TRBD1. V gave up 6 bases and J gave up 6 bases; unmatched junction bases: 13. In germline, CDR1 is MDHEN, CDR2 SYDVKM. The CDR3 length is 16 residues. The CDR3 is CASRPHGQGAENTIYF. The CDR3 DNA sequence: TGTGCCAGCAGACCCCATGGACAGGGTGCTGAAAACACCATATATTTT.

This clonotype has more than one count but fewer than ten. V usage is TRBV6-2 or TRBV6-3 and J usage is TRBJ2-7; D remains unclear. The germline gives CDR1 MNHEY, CDR2 SVGEGT. This CDR3 contains 11 residues. V was clipped by 3 bases and J by 12 bases, with 12 bases between them. The chain's CDR3 is CASSYRASLYF. CDR3 nucleotides: TGTGCCAGCAGTTATCGGGCTTCCTTGTACTTC.

There are a few counts of this clonotype. The chain uses TRBV20-1 and TRBJ2-1; 9 nucleotides agree with TRBD2. Germline V gene lookup returns CDR1 DFQATT and CDR2 SNEGSKA (reference sequence). The CDR3 sequence is 17 residues long. The trim removed 3 bases at V and 6 bases at J, leaving 15 bases unmatched. The CDR3 nucleotides are TGCAGTGCTAGTGGGCGGCGCGGGGGGGCTCTTTCCAATGAGCAGTTCTTC. It yields the protein CSASGRRGGALSNEQFF.

This clonotype was seen a few times. The chain couples TRBV7-2 to TRBJ2-2; D could derive from TRBD1 or TRBD2 (5 bases each). CDR1 is SGHTA, CDR2 FQGNSA, per germline. Trimming took 5 bases from V and 5 from J, leaving 9 bases between them. The CDR3 runs 13 residues. The CDR3 DNA follows: TGTGCCAGCAGCCCGGGACGGACCGGGGAGCTGTTTTTT. Translated: CASSPGRTGELFF.

A few counts support this clonotype. The rearrangement links TRBV9 to TRBJ1-1, with D uncertain. Germline V gene data show CDR1 as SGDLS and CDR2 as YYNGEE. The ends were cut back, 0 bases at V and 5 bases at J, with 8 bases in the middle. The CDR3 has 13 amino acids. This CDR3 reads CASSVVLGTEAFF. The CDR3 DNA sequence: TGTGCCAGCAGCGTAGTTCTGGGAACTGAAGCTTTCTTT.

This clonotype has just a few counts. Because it lacks the conserved phenylalanine or tryptophan at the end, this CDR3 is likely a read error. No DNA is shown, since the ends of the CDR3 on it are uncertain; the CDR3 is the one TCRdb lists. V is TRBV6-5 and J is TRBJ2-7; TRBD2 was called by the table and not checked on the DNA. Germline CDR1 is MNHEY and CDR2 is SVGAGI. The CDR3 extends over 12 residues, inclusive of both ends. CDR3: CASSSPDWRDPP.